The 27 T cell receptor beta chains listed next were all sequenced from one sample in a study of read filtering for tumor transcriptome and immune sequencing. Molecular barcoded adaptors covering alpha/delta and beta/gamma chains were used on approximately 400 ng RNA. One entry per CDR3 protein, called by TCRdb with MiXCR from the reads. The table lists about 58,000 distinct CDR3 sequences, 10% to 15% of them singletons. Material for sequencing was a population of CD138-negative cells sorted from bone marrow. The origin of the receptors is a donor at least 40 years old with multiple myeloma.

This clonotype was seen repeatedly, ten times or more. V usage is TRBV6-5 and J usage is TRBJ1-2, with TRBD1 matching over 10 bases. V dropped 0 bases and J dropped 4; count of bases not matched to a gene: 17. Germline V CDR1 and CDR2: MNHEY, SVGAGI. The CDR3 length is 20 residues. The CDR3 here is CASSYSIGATGGSGTYGYTF. The CDR3 nucleotides read TGTGCCAGCAGTTACTCGATAGGGGCGACAGGGGGCTCAGGGACCTATGGCTACACCTTC.

In its sample, this clonotype was seen many times. The chain uses TRBV5-1 and TRBJ2-4; D remains ambiguous. V was clipped by 1 base and J by 0 bases, with 11 bases between them. The CDR3 covers 16 residues. The germline V gene has CDR1 SGHRS and CDR2 YFSETQ. The DNA of the CDR3 is TGCGCCAGCAGCTTGAACGACGGTGTAGCCAAAAACATTCAGTACTTC. Translating it yields CASSLNDGVAKNIQYF.

This clonotype was observed many times. The chain has TRBV7-3 and TRBJ2-7; possibly TRBD1 or TRBD2 for D (5 bases each). There are 15 residues in the CDR3. CDR1 SGHTA and CDR2 FQGTGA come from the germline V gene. Trimming cost V 0 bases and J 0 bases, with 9 bases left between them. CDR3 coding DNA: TGTGCCAGCAGCTTAACGGCAGGGAGCTCCTACGAGCAGTACTTC. This sequence encodes CASSLTAGSSYEQYF.

This chain links TRBV11-2 with TRBJ2-2; D gene uncertain. Trimming removed 1 base from V and 1 base from J, with 4 bases in between. CDR1 is SGHAT, CDR2 FQNNGV, per germline. The CDR3 length is 14 residues. The CDR3 is CASSLGRNTGELFF. The DNA of the CDR3 is TGTGCCAGCAGCTTAGGGAGGAACACCGGGGAGCTGTTTTTT.

CDR3 sequence (DNA): TGTGCCAGCAGCTTAAAAGGGGGGTCCATGGTCCAGTACTTC. Translated, it gives CASSLKGGSMVQYF. The J gene is TRBJ2-4, the V gene TRBV7-3; possibly TRBD1 or TRBD2 for D (6 bases each). The germline V gene has CDR1 SGHTA and CDR2 FQGTGA. V was clipped by 1 base and J by 13 bases, with 17 bases between them. There are 14 residues in the CDR3.

This clonotype was counted many times. This chain joins TRBV4-2 and TRBJ1-1; 10 nucleotides align to TRBD1. Germline V gives CDR1 LGHNA, CDR2 YNFKEQ. The CDR3 has 19 residues. V was clipped by 0 bases and J by 5 bases; unmatched bases: 15. CDR3 in amino acids: CASSQEPLSPGQGNTEAFF. The CDR3 coding sequence is TGTGCCAGCAGCCAAGAACCGCTTTCTCCGGGACAGGGGAATACTGAAGCTTTCTTT.

For this clonotype: It may be a read error: a sequence one base away is much more abundant. The chain couples TRBV12-3 or TRBV12-4 to TRBJ2-3; D gene uncertain. The CDR3 runs to 13 residues. CDR3 in amino acids: CASSFGYTVTQYF. The CDR3, as DNA: TGTGCCAGCAGTTTTGGCTACACAGTTACGCAGTATTTT.

This clonotype was observed many times. The CDR3 region is CASSLDRNMNTEAFF. CDR3 coding DNA: TGTGCCAGCAGCCTGGACAGAAACATGAACACTGAAGCTTTCTTT. V gene TRBV3-1 combines with J gene TRBJ1-1; D is perhaps TRBD1 (6 bases). CDR3 length equals 15 residues. The ends were cut back, 4 bases at V and 0 bases at J, with 12 bases in the middle. Per the germline V gene, CDR1 is LGHDT and CDR2 is YNNKEL (reference sequence).

This clonotype was observed at least ten times. The chain has TRBV12-3 or TRBV12-4 and TRBJ1-5; D remains unclear. Trimming took off 2 bases at V and 0 bases at J, with 11 bases between the two ends. The CDR3 has 16 amino acids. The CDR3 sequence: CASSLWQVNSNQPQHF. The CDR3 DNA follows: TGTGCCAGCAGTTTATGGCAGGTTAATAGCAATCAGCCCCAGCATTTT.

The chain recombines TRBV7-2 with TRBJ2-5, with 10 positions matching TRBD1. The V segment lost 2 bases and the J segment 4 bases; nucleotides outside the gene matches: 1. Germline V lookup: CDR1 SGHTA, CDR2 FQGNSA. The CDR3 runs 14 residues. DNA of the CDR3: TGTGCCAGCAGCTTAAGGACAGGGGGAGAGACCCAGTACTTC. It specifies CASSLRTGGETQYF.

This clonotype was observed once. This likely stems from a read error, as it lies one base from a far larger clone. As the CDR3 is not closed by the conserved phenylalanine or tryptophan, this likely results from a read error. This chain links TRBV7-9 with TRBJ1-5; TRBD1 might be the D (5 bases). The germline V gene encodes CDR1 SEHNR and CDR2 FQNEAQ (reference sequence). V was clipped by 1 base and J by 4 bases, with 11 bases between them. The CDR3 extends over 15 amino acids. CDR3 amino acids: CASSLVAGINQPQHS. DNA for the CDR3: TGTGCCAGCAGCTTAGTAGCAGGGATTAATCAGCCCCAGCATTCT.

In this sample, this clonotype turned up many times. The gene calls are TRBV18 and TRBJ2-3; D unclear. This CDR3 is built from 13 residues. Between the trimmed V and J ends, which lost 0 bases and 1 base, there was a span of 2 bases. CDR1 KGHSH and CDR2 LQKENI come from the germline V gene. CDR3 residues: CASSPPGTDTQYF. CDR3 nucleotides: TGTGCCAGCTCACCACCAGGCACAGATACGCAGTATTTT.

This clonotype was observed at least ten times. The gene calls are TRBV20-1 and TRBJ1-1; maybe TRBD1 (5 bases). In germline, CDR1 is DFQATT, CDR2 SNEGSKA (reference sequence). The CDR3 is 14 amino acids. The ends were cut back, 0 bases at V and 6 bases at J, with 14 bases in the middle. CDR3 region: CSAREGRGVPEAFF. The CDR3 DNA sequence: TGCAGTGCTAGAGAAGGTCGAGGGGTCCCTGAAGCTTTCTTT.

The chain joins TRBV7-2 to TRBJ2-1, with 9 bases that match TRBD1. The V gene end was trimmed by 1 base and the J gene end by 7 bases; junction bases not matched to a gene: 2. Germline CDR1 and CDR2: SGHTA and FQGNSA. The CDR3 extends over 14 amino acids. CDR3 sequence reads: CASSLVQGANEQFF. Here the CDR3 DNA reads TGTGCCAGCAGCTTAGTACAGGGGGCTAATGAGCAGTTCTTC.

This clonotype showed up many times. The chain joins TRBV4-1 to TRBJ2-2; D is unclear. Trimming stripped 4 bases from V and 0 bases from J, with 9 bases between. Germline assignment: CDR1 MGHRA and CDR2 YSYEKL. CDR3 length: 15 residues. The chain's CDR3 is CASSPRAPNTGELFF. Here the CDR3 DNA reads TGCGCCAGCAGCCCTCGGGCCCCGAACACCGGGGAGCTGTTTTTT.

As to this clonotype: This could be a read error, since a much larger clone is one nucleotide away. The chain has TRBV20-1 and TRBJ2-7; 8 nucleotides align to TRBD1. The length of the CDR3 is 15 residues. The V gene's germline CDR1 is DFQATT and CDR2 SNEGSKA (reference sequence). The CDR3 loop is CSARGQALRFYERYF. DNA of the CDR3: TGCAGTGCTAGGGGACAGGCCCTGCGGTTCTACGAGCGGTACTTC.

This clonotype was detected ten times or more. V and J are TRBV29-1 and TRBJ2-3; 10 bases line up with TRBD1. Unmatched junction bases numbered 1, after V lost 6 bases and J lost 4 bases. Germline CDR1 and CDR2: SQVTM and ANQGSEA. The CDR3 totals 12 residues. This CDR3 reads CSVGTGADTQYF. DNA of the CDR3: TGCAGCGTCGGGACAGGGGCAGATACGCAGTATTTT.

This clonotype was detected a few times. The V and J genes are TRBV15 and TRBJ2-5, with D perhaps TRBD1 (5 bases). Germline CDR1 is LNHNV and CDR2 is YYDKDF (reference sequence). The CDR3 contains 13 residues. V lost 3 bases to trimming and J lost 9 bases, with 14 bases between them. The CDR3 coding sequence is TGTGCCACCAGCAGGGACCCCCTAGGGGCCCAGTACTTC. Translated: CATSRDPLGAQYF.

This clonotype was recorded many times. This chain links TRBV19 with TRBJ2-1, with D unresolved. Germline V gene data show CDR1 as LNHDA and CDR2 as SQIVND (reference sequence). Trimming pared 7 bases from V and 1 base from J, leaving 8 bases between. The CDR3 has 13 residues. The DNA for the CDR3 is TGTGCCAGTACTCCCGGGTCCTACAATGAGCAGTTCTTC. This codes for CASTPGSYNEQFF.

This clonotype was counted ten times or more. The V and J genes are TRBV6-2 or TRBV6-3 and TRBJ1-1; no clear D. V was cut by 10 bases and J by 3 bases, with 15 bases left in between. There are 13 residues in the CDR3. The germline CDR1 and CDR2 sequences are MNHEY and SVGEGT. The DNA of the CDR3 is TGTGCCATAGGAAGGAGGCGGGACACTGAAGCTTTCTTT. Translating it yields CAIGRRRDTEAFF.

This clonotype was recorded many times. The rearrangement joins TRBV5-4 to TRBJ2-2; TRBD1 agrees at 7 bases. J was trimmed by 5 bases and V by 4 bases; bases with no gene match: 11. The germline V gene has CDR1 SGHNT and CDR2 YYREEE (reference sequence). CDR3 length: 16 residues. The CDR3 spells CASSRTRQGGTGELFF. Written as DNA, the CDR3 is TGTGCCAGCAGCCGAACTCGACAGGGTGGAACCGGGGAGCTGTTTTTT.

Relative to its sample, this clonotype is medium-sized. The V call is TRBV12-3 or TRBV12-4, the J call TRBJ2-1; D remains ambiguous. V lost 5 bases, J lost 6 bases, and 8 bases lay in between. The CDR3 spans 12 residues. In nucleotides, the CDR3 is TGTGCCAGCAGTCCCCTCTCCAATGAGCAGTTCTTC. Translating gives CASSPLSNEQFF.

This chain connects TRBV30 to TRBJ2-5; D tentatively fits TRBD1 or TRBD2 (6 bases each). Germline V gene sequence: CDR1 GTSNPN, CDR2 SVGIG (reference sequence). The length of the CDR3 is 15 residues. The ends were cut back, 4 bases at V and 7 bases at J, with 22 bases in the middle. DNA of the CDR3: TGTGCCTGGACCCTCACGGGGGCCAGCGTAGGGACCCAGTACTTC. Amino acids: CAWTLTGASVGTQYF.

This clonotype was observed at least ten times. The gene calls are TRBV27 and TRBJ1-5; a weak D match, TRBD1 (5 bases). The germline CDR1 and CDR2 sequences are MNHEY and SMNVEV (reference sequence). This CDR3 spans 15 amino acids. The V end lost 2 bases, the J end lost 1 base, and 9 bases lay between the germline ends. The CDR3 sequence: CASSLQTDSNQPQHF. In DNA form, the CDR3 reads TGTGCCAGCAGTTTACAGACAGACAGCAATCAGCCCCAGCATTTT.

The sample holds many counts of this clonotype. The V call is TRBV10-1, the J call TRBJ2-1, with 8 bases lining up with TRBD2. Trimming removed 2 bases from V and 3 bases from J; junction bases left unmatched: 6. The CDR3 is made up of 16 amino acids. The germline CDR1 and CDR2 sequences are WNHNN and SYGVQD (reference sequence). As DNA, the CDR3 is TGCGCCAGCAGTGAGACGAGCGGGGGATTCTACAATGAGCAGTTCTTC. This gives the protein CASSETSGGFYNEQFF.

This clonotype has a count of ten or more. CDR3 bases: TGTGCCAGCAGCCGTCTGGACAGCTTGAACACCGGGGAGCTGTTTTTT. It specifies CASSRLDSLNTGELFF. V and J are TRBV3-1 and TRBJ2-2; D is perhaps TRBD1 (6 bases). Germline V CDR1 and CDR2: LGHDT, YNNKEL (reference sequence). V was clipped by 4 bases and J by 1 base, with 13 bases between them. This CDR3 is 16 amino acids long. The whole variable domain, remainder taken from reference TRBV3-1 and TRBJ2-2, is DTAVSQTPKYLVTQMGNDKSIKCEQNLGHDTMYWYKQDSKKFLKIMFSYNNKELIINETVPNRFSPKSPDKAHLNLHINSLELGDSAVYFCASSRLDSLNTGELFFGEGSRLTVL.

There are many counts of this clonotype. The rearrangement links TRBV5-1 to TRBJ1-5; D remains unclear. The CDR3 loop spans 13 amino acids. V was trimmed by 4 bases and J by 3 bases, leaving 8 bases between them. CDR1 is SGHRS, CDR2 YFSETQ, per germline. This chain's CDR3 is CASSPAYNQPQHF. For the CDR3, the DNA is TGCGCCAGCAGCCCAGCCTACAATCAGCCCCAGCATTTT.